The rows below give T cell receptor beta chains drawn from one sample of a study of blood T cell repertoires in COVID-19. Some clones are missing from TCRdb's copy, which holds only in-frame ones; the method was immunoSEQ multiplex PCR. The profile shows about 82,000 clones, about 89% of them singletons. Sequencing was performed on PBMCs or T cells enriched from blood (not recorded which). Source of these receptors: a woman aged 50 to 60 with acute COVID-19. Each CDR3 is given with its conserved first and last residue. The D gene is left open where the match is weak. Clone size is given for some rows only: seen once, a few or many times, or a class if the clone is expanded.

>NA|TRBJ2-1|TRBD2|TRBV9
CASSTSTSGVYNEQFF
TGTGCCAGCAGCACCTCTACTAGCGGGGTCTACAATGAGCAGTTCTTC
>once|TRBJ1-5|TRBD1|TRBV5-6
CASSLQGLSNQPQHF
TGTGCCAGCAGCTTACAGGGGCTGAGCAATCAGCCCCAGCATTTT
>few|TRBJ2-1|NA|TRBV5-1
CASSVSGYYNEQFF
TGCGCCAGCAGCGTCAGCGGGTACTACAATGAGCAGTTCTTC
>once|TRBJ1-1|TRBD1|TRBV4-3
CASSAQGGTEAFF
TGCGCCAGCAGCGCTCAGGGGGGCACTGAAGCTTTCTTT
>NA|TRBJ1-1|TRBD1|TRBV28
CASSLPGQGNTEAFF
TGTGCCAGCAGTTTACCCGGACAGGGCAACACTGAAGCTTTCTTT
>NA|TRBJ1-3|TRBD1|TRBV7-9
CASSDPGQGSNTIYF
TGTGCCAGCAGCGATCCGGGACAGGGGAGCAACACCATATATTTT
>NA|TRBJ1-1|NA|TRBV4-2
CASSQGGGGLAEAFF
TGTGCCAGCAGCCAAGGGGGCGGGGGGTTGGCTGAAGCTTTCTTT
>NA|TRBJ2-7|NA|TRBV9
CASSVFRQGEQYF
TGTGCCAGCAGCGTATTTAGGCAGGGAGAGCAGTACTTC
>few|TRBJ1-2|TRBD1|TRBV6-1
CASSDQPGQVYGYTF
TGTGCCAGCAGTGACCAGCCGGGACAGGTGTATGGCTACACCTTC
>NA|TRBJ1-4|TRBD1|TRBV2
CASKGDRGVEKLFF
TGTGCCAGCAAAGGCGACAGGGGGGTTGAAAAACTGTTTTTT
>NA|TRBJ2-7|NA|TRBV6-2/TRBV6-3
CASSYSRATGSYEQYF
TGTGCCAGCAGTTACTCGAGAGCGACCGGCTCCTACGAGCAGTACTTC
>NA|TRBJ2-7|TRBD2|TRBV18
CASSPETSGRMDEQYF
TGTGCCAGCTCACCAGAGACTAGCGGGAGAATGGACGAGCAGTACTTC
>NA|TRBJ2-2|NA|TRBV4-3
CASSQDSSPNTGELFF
TGCGCCAGCAGCCAAGATTCTAGCCCTAACACCGGGGAGCTGTTTTTT
>NA|TRBJ2-7|NA|TRBV11-2
CASLMTSGGDRKDEQYF
TGTGCCAGCCTTATGACCTCCGGGGGGGACAGAAAAGACGAGCAGTACTTC
>NA|TRBJ1-5|TRBD1|TRBV4-1
CASSQEQGDNQPQHF
TGCGCCAGCAGCCAAGAGCAGGGGGACAATCAGCCCCAGCATTTT
>NA|TRBJ1-1|TRBD1|TRBV20-1
CSAFGQGAAFF
TGCAGTGCTTTCGGACAGGGTGCGGCTTTCTTT
>once|TRBJ2-2|NA|TRBV11-2
CASRERLSTGELFF
TGTGCCAGCAGGGAGAGATTGTCCACCGGGGAGCTGTTTTTT
>NA|TRBJ2-1|TRBD1|TRBV19
CASSIPDRGEQFF
TGTGCCAGTAGTATCCCGGACAGGGGTGAGCAGTTCTTC
>NA|TRBJ2-7|TRBD1|TRBV11-2
CASSPGQGTYEQYF
TGTGCCAGCAGCCCTGGACAGGGGACCTACGAGCAGTACTTC
>once|TRBJ1-5|NA|TRBV7-9
CASSLASDQPQHF
TGTGCCAGCAGCTTAGCGTCGGATCAGCCCCAGCATTTT
>NA|TRBJ2-6|TRBD1|TRBV5-6
CASSPMTRDRGRGANVLTF
TGTGCCAGCAGCCCTATGACCCGGGACAGGGGGCGAGGGGCCAACGTCCTGACTTTC
>NA|TRBJ2-1|NA|TRBV4-1
CASSQESQVSNEQFF
TGCGCCAGCAGCCAAGAATCCCAGGTTTCCAATGAGCAGTTCTTC
>NA|TRBJ2-2|TRBD2|TRBV11-2
CASSLGLAAGELFF
TGTGCCAGCAGTTTAGGACTAGCGGCTGGGGAGCTGTTTTTT
>NA|TRBJ2-5|TRBD1|TRBV7-2
CASSFLGQGQETQYF
TGTGCCAGCAGCTTCCTCGGACAGGGCCAAGAGACCCAGTACTTC
>NA|TRBJ2-7|NA|TRBV27
CASSHTKGGLTYEQYF
TGTGCCAGTAGTCATACGAAGGGAGGCCTAACCTACGAGCAGTACTTC
>NA|TRBJ2-1|TRBD2|TRBV5-4
CASSLGPLAGANNEQFF
TGTGCCAGCAGCTTGGGACCCCTAGCGGGAGCTAACAATGAGCAGTTCTTC
>NA|TRBJ2-3|TRBD1|TRBV29-1
CSVAGQGSKDTQYF
TGCAGCGTTGCGGGACAGGGGTCCAAAGATACGCAGTATTTT
>once|TRBJ2-3|NA|TRBV19
CASSVQGQTTDTQYF
TGTGCCAGTAGTGTACAGGGCCAGACCACAGATACGCAGTATTTT